This TCR beta chain was observed in a study of cytomegalovirus exposure and HLA in healthy donors. This PCR relied on a set of 60 Vbeta primers and 13 Jbeta primers. The method was immunoSEQ multiplex PCR; TCRdb's version includes in-frame clones alone and lacks a portion of them. Here the sample spans about 170,000 clones, over 65% being singletons. V lost 1 base to trimming and J lost 4 bases, with 14 bases between them. The CDR3 runs to 15 residues. Germline-derived CDR1 and CDR2 are LGHNA and YNFKEQ. Study-wide results and caveats: In an earlier analysis, in fewer than 700 donors, most V segments appeared productive either ~90% or ~30% of the time. According to a later analysis, donors in an Asian-associated ancestry cluster reportedly had fewer N-insertions than the roughly 640-donor mean. Excluded: some indistinguishable V segments such as TRBV6-2 and TRBV6-3. It was 160 or so TCR beta chains that were listed as cytomegalovirus-associated.

A note on this clone: Its target is not known.

The sequence came from a woman aged 25 to 39 in good health and CMV-seropositive. Sequenced input: PBMCs. The chain carries TRBV4-2 and TRBJ2-7; D is perhaps TRBD2 (7 bases). The CDR3 DNA is TGTGCCAGCAGCCAAGGGTCAGGGGAGGGGTACGAGCAGTACTTC. As protein: CASSQGSGEGYEQYF.